This T cell receptor beta chain was identified during a study of blood T cells in healthy people across ages. The study, taken as a whole, reports: A roughly linear fall in TCR beta diversity per million T cells was seen with increasing age.

CDR3 size: 14 residues. V shed 4 bases and J shed 9 bases, with 16 bases lying between them. Germline V gives CDR1 LGHDT, CDR2 YNNKEL (reference sequence). Isolated PBMCs totaled at least 7 million in each sample. The second PCR ran about 6 to 12 cycles with a sample-barcoded 5' primer and J-beta primers. Template switching added a 12-random-nucleotide identifier to every cDNA molecule. MiXCR, applied by TCRdb to the 5' RACE reads, yields one record per CDR3 protein. Of hundreds of thousands of distinct CDR3 sequences in the sample, around 62% were seen once. A note on this clonotype: Its specificity is unknown.

The sequencing sample was made of blood. The clonotype was recovered from a man younger than 40 in good health. The genes are TRBV3-1 and TRBJ2-1, with D maybe TRBD2 (6 bases). The CDR3 DNA reads TGTGCCAGCAGCCGTAACCGGGACTTTGGTGAGCAGTTCTTC. As protein: CASSRNRDFGEQFF.